The clone carrying this TCR beta chain was recorded many times. Trimming left V 1 base short and J 2 bases short, with 14 bases between. Germline lookup yields CDR1 SQVTM and CDR2 ANQGSEA. The CDR3 extends over 15 amino acids. The sample belongs to a study of T-cell reconstitution after alpha-beta-depleted transplantation in children. A TCRbeta library incorporating unique molecular identifiers was prepared. Using its own MiXCR run on the PCR reads, TCRdb lists one record per CDR3 protein. The profile shows some 200,000 distinct CDR3 sequences, around 9.7% of them singletons. The chain has TRBV29-1 and TRBJ2-5, with a weak D call TRBD1 (6 bases). This TCR was recovered from a human donor who donated a stem cell graft to a child with SCID. The sequenced sample was PBMCs from the stem cell graft donor, obtained from the stem cell graft. Here the CDR3 DNA reads TGCAGCGTTGAAGGCGGACAGAAAATGCAAGAGACCCAGTACTTC. Translating gives CSVEGGQKMQETQYF.